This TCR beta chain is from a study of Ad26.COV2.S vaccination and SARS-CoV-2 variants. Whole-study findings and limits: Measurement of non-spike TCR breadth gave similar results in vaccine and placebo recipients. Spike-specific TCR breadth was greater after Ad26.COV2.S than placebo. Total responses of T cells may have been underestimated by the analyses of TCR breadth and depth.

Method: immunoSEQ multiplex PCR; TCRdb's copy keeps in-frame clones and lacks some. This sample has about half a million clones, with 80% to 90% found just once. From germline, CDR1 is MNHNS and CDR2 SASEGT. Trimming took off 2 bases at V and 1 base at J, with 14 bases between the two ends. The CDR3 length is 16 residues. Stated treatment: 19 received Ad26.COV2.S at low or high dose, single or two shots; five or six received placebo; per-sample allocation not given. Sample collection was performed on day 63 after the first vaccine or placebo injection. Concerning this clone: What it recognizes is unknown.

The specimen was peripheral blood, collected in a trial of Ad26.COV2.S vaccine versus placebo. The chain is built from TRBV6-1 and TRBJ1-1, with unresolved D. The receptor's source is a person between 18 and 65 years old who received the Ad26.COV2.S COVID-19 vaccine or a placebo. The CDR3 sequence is CASSEQGLFTNTEAFF. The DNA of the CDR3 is TGTGCCAGCAGTGAACAAGGACTATTTACGAACACTGAAGCTTTCTTT.